Sequencing of this T cell receptor (beta chain) was carried out in a study of shared clonotypes between healthy human individuals. Study observations and caveats: The sole specimen, blood, was sampled, and tissue repertoires likely differ.

Cells designated naive CD8 were CD45RO-negative and were positively selected for CCR7, with terminally differentiated effector memory CD45RA+ cells excluded. This clone has only one observation. Its cognate antigen is unknown. Here immunoSEQ multiplex PCR was the method, and the copy in TCRdb shows in-frame clones only, minus some. The sample records around 2,000,000 clones, approximately 94% being singletons. The ends were cut back, 7 bases at V and 4 bases at J, with 25 bases in the middle. Germline V gene data show CDR1 as MRHNA and CDR2 as SNTAGT. The CDR3 has 18 amino acids. The specimen sequenced was naive CD8+ T cells sorted from blood. The chain is built from TRBV6-4 and TRBJ2-2, with D perhaps TRBD2 (5 bases). The sequence was collected from a man aged 18 to 35 in good health. This chain's CDR3 is CASTAGGIPGPGTGELFF. The CDR3 coding sequence is TGTGCCAGCACGGCGGGTGGAATACCCGGGCCGGGCACCGGGGAGCTGTTTTTT.